This T cell receptor beta chain is drawn from a study of monozygotic twins with inflammatory bowel disease. Through template switching, UMIs that included a 6-nucleotide sample barcode were added. TCRdb processed the 5' RACE reads again and assigns one entry to each CDR3 protein, with no DNA. The repertoire table contains approximately 330,000 distinct CDR3 sequences. Study-level results: Healthy co-twins showed greater TCRbeta diversity (inverse Simpson) than IBD patients.

Per the germline V gene, CDR1 is SGHVS and CDR2 is FQNEAQ. The CDR3 sequence is 16 residues long. Remarks on this clonotype: Its antigen is unidentified.

V is TRBV7-8 and J is TRBJ2-6. The clonotype was recovered from a human donor with ulcerative colitis or Crohn's disease, or a healthy co-twin of an affected twin (not recorded which). Sequences were obtained from blood. The chain's CDR3 is CASTNSPVSGANVLTF.